These T cell receptor beta chains were read from a single sample in a study of cytomegalovirus exposure and HLA in healthy donors. Clones were read by immunoSEQ multiplex PCR, and TCRdb kept only the in-frame ones, dropping some. The data hold some 170,000 clones, with more than 75% observed a single time. What was sequenced was PBMCs. Every receptor here comes from a man aged 18 to 29 in good health and CMV-seropositive. CDR3s include the opening cysteine and the closing phenylalanine or tryptophan.

CDR3	V	length
CASSRHMRGANNEQFF	TRBV4-1	16
CASSLVGGTQETQYF	TRBV5-8	15
CSVAPSGRASDTQYF	TRBV29-1	15
CASSQTAGTNTEAFF	TRBV18	15
CAWSISGGDGYTF	TRBV30	13
CASSAASGRETQYF	TRBV6-5	14
CASSVGTGLAGAYEQYF	TRBV9	17
CASSKTHDSTEAFF	TRBV6-6	14
CASTELLAPPFEQFF	TRBV2	15
CASSPPQGAAGYTF	TRBV18	14
CASSYGISGANGLTF	TRBV6-5	15
CSARAGQTQYF	TRBV20-1	11
CASSPKPGSYEQYF	TRBV5-4	14
CASSYSAKGGHTEAFF	TRBV6-5	16
CASSETTLISGNTIYF	TRBV5-8	16
CASRTGTAVAGELFF	TRBV19	15
CASRRDRVSYEQYF	TRBV19	14
CASSERSRVGGYTF	TRBV2	14
CASSPGQDFYGYTF	TRBV7-2	14
CASNQVSSGNEQFF	TRBV4-2	14
CASSLDGTDTEAFF	TRBV5-1	14
CASSRDRASSGNTIYF	TRBV2	16
CASSITPPDTGTAKSGELFF	TRBV5-1	20
CASSPSMRPGVGYGYTF	TRBV4-1	17
CASSLQGPGANGLTF	TRBV5-1	15
CASSLNAAKNYGYTF	TRBV5-1	15
CASSSNRIYEQYF	TRBV13	13
CASSIAVGGRSHEQYF	TRBV19	16
CASSLARGGAQGDTQYF	TRBV7-2	17
CASSQATSGATYEQYF	TRBV4-3	16